This entry concerns a single TCR beta chain. Its specificity is not known. PCR primers comprised 60 Vbeta and 13 Jbeta primers. Assay: immunoSEQ multiplex PCR; the TCRdb copy retains only in-frame clones and omits some. The profile covers some 130,000 clones, with roughly three quarters appearing a single time and roughly 0.9% taken by the ten largest. CDR3 length: 15 amino acids. CDR1 MNHNS and CDR2 SASEGT come from the germline V gene. V lost 5 bases and J lost 8; bases outside the gene matches: 10. The data derive from a study of cytomegalovirus exposure and HLA in healthy donors. Study conclusions and caveats: Analysis performed later showed TCR beta chains linked to HLA being more clonally expanded than equally common others. Association of a missense DCLRE1C variant with TCR beta V- and J-gene trimming was reported in a later analysis. Available immune exposure information covered CMV serostatus only. In a later analysis, the majority of CMV-associated beta chains seemingly showed HLA restriction.

The sequenced sample consisted of PBMCs. This clonotype was sampled from a woman aged 60-75 years in good health and CMV-seronegative. The rearrangement joins TRBV6-1 to TRBJ1-4; TRBD1 agrees at 8 bases. The CDR3: CASSKSRDRNEKLFF. The CDR3 bases are TGTGCCAGCAGTAAGTCCCGGGACAGGAACGAAAAACTGTTTTTT.